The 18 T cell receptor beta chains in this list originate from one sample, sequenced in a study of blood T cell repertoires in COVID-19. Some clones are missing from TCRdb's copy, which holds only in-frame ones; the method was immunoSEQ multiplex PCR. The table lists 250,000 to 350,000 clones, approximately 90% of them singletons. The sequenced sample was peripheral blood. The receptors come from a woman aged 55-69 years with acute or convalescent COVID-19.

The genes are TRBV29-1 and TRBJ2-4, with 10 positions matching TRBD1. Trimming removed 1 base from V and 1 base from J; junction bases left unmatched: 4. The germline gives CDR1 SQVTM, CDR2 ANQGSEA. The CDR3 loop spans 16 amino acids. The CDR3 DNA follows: TGCAGCGTTGAAGGGGGACAGGGGCTTGCCAAAAACATTCAGTACTTC. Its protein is CSVEGGQGLAKNIQYF.

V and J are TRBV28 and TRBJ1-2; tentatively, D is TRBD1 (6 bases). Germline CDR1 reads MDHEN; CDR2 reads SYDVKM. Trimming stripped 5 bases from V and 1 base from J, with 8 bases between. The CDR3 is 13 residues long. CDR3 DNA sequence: TGTGCCAGCAGTGTACAGGGTAACTATGGCTACACCTTC. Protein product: CASSVQGNYGYTF.

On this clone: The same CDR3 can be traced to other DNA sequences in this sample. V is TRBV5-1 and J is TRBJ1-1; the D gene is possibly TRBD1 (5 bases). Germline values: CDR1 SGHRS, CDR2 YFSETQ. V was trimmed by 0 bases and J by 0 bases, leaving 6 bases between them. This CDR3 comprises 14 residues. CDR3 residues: CASSLAGMNTEAFF. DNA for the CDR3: TGCGCCAGCAGCTTGGCAGGGATGAACACTGAAGCTTTCTTT.

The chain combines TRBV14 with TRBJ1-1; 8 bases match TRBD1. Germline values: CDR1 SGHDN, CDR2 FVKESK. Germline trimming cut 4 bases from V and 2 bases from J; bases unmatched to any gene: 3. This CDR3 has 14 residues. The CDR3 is CASSPTGGNTEAFF. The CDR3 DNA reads TGTGCCAGCAGCCCTACAGGGGGTAACACTGAAGCTTTCTTT.

Here the CDR3 reads CASSIRQGADTQYF. CDR3 nucleotides: TGTGCCAGCAGCATCAGACAGGGGGCAGATACGCAGTATTTT. The chain links TRBV9 to TRBJ2-3; 9 bases are shared with TRBD1. The CDR3 runs 14 residues. The germline CDR1 and CDR2 sequences are SGDLS and YYNGEE. V lost 4 bases, J lost 4 bases, and 4 bases stayed unmatched. The entire variable domain, with the rest obtained from reference TRBV9 and TRBJ2-3, is as follows: DSGVTQTPKHLITATGQRVTLRCSPRSGDLSVYWYQQSLDQGLQFLIQYYNGEERAKGNILERFSAQQFPDLHSELNLSSLELGDSALYFCASSIRQGADTQYFGPGTRLTVL.

The CDR3 sequence: CASSQIPGGGQPQHF. CDR3 sequence (DNA): TGCGCCAGCAGCCAGATTCCAGGGGGCGGTCAGCCCCAGCATTTT. The chain links TRBV4-1 to TRBJ1-5, with TRBD1 matching over 8 bases. The ends lost 3 bases at V and 6 bases at J; junction bases unmatched: 7. CDR3 length: 15 amino acids. CDR1 and CDR2 (germline): MGHRA, YSYEKL.

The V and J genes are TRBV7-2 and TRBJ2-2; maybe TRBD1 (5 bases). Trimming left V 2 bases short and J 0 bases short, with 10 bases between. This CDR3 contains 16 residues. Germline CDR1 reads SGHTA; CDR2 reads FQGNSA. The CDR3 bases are TGTGCCAGCAGCTTAAAGGACACCGCGAACACCGGGGAGCTGTTTTTT. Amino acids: CASSLKDTANTGELFF.

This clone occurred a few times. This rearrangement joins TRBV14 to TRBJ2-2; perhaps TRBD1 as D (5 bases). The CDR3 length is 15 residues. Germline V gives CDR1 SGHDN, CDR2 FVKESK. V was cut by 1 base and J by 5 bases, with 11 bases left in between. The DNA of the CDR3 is TGTGCCAGCAGCCAAGGGCAGGGAAAAACCGGGGAGCTGTTTTTT. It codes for CASSQGQGKTGELFF. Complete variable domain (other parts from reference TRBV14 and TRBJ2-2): EAGVTQFPSHSVIEKGQTVTLRCDPISGHDNLYWYRRVMGKEIKFLLHFVKESKQDESGMPNNRFLAERTGGTYSTLKVQPAELEDSGVYFCASSQGQGKTGELFFGEGSRLTVL.

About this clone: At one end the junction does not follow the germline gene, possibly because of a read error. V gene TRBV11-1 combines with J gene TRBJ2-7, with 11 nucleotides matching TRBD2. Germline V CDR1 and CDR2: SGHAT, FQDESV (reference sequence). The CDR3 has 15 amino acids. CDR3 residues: CASSIAGTSGYEQYF. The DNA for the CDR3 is TGTGCCAGCAGCATAGCCGGGACTAGCGGCTACGAGCAGTACTTC.

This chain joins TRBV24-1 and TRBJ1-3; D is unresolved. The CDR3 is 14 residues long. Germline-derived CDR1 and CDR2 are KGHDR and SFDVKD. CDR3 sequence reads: CVYMRARSGNTIYF. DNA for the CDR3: TGTGTCTACATGAGGGCTAGGTCTGGAAACACCATATATTTT.

In DNA, the CDR3 is TGTGCCAGCAGCCCAGGTCCCGGCTACACCTTC. Amino acid sequence: CASSPGPGYTF. This chain links TRBV7-2 with TRBJ1-2; the D is unclear. Between the trimmed V and J ends, which lost 5 bases and 8 bases, there was a span of 9 bases. The CDR3 is made up of 11 amino acids. Per the germline V gene, CDR1 is SGHTA and CDR2 is FQGNSA.

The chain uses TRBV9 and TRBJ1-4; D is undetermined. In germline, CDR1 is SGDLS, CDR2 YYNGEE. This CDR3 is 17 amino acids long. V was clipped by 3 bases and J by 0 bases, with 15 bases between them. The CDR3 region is CASSGVYGEATNEKLFF. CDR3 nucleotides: TGTGCCAGCAGCGGGGTTTACGGGGAGGCAACTAATGAAAAACTGTTTTTT.

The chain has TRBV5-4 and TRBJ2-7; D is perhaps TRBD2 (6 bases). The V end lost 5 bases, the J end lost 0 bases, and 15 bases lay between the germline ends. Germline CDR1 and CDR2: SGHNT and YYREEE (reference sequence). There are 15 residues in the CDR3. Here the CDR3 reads CASSSTSGSSYEQYF. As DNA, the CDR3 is TGTGCCAGCAGTTCAACCTCCGGGAGCTCCTACGAGCAGTACTTC.

The CDR3 DNA reads TGTGCTCTCTGGAGGGTTACTAACTATGGCTACACCTTC. This encodes CALWRVTNYGYTF. This sequence joins TRBV28 and TRBJ1-2; D uncertain. The CDR3 loop spans 13 amino acids. Per the germline V gene, CDR1 is MDHEN and CDR2 is SYDVKM.

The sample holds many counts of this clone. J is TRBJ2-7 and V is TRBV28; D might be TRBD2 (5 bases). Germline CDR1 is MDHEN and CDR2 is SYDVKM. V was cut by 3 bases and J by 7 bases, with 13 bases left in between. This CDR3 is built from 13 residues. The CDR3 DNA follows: TGTGCCAGCAGTTTCGGCGGAGGTGGGGAGCAGTACTTC. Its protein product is CASSFGGGGEQYF.

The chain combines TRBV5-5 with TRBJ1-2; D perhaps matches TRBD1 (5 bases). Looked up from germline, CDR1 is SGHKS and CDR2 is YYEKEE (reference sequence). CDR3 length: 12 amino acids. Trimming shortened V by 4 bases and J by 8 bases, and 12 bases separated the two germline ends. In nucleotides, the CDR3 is TGTGCCAGCAGCACCAGGGTTGTCGGCTACACCTTC. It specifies CASSTRVVGYTF. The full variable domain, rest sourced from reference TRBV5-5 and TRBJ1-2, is DAGVTQSPTHLIKTRGQQVTLRCSPISGHKSVSWYQQVLGQGPQFIFQYYEKEERGRGNFPDRFSARQFPNYSSELNVNALLLGDSALYLCASSTRVVGYTFGSGTRLTVV.

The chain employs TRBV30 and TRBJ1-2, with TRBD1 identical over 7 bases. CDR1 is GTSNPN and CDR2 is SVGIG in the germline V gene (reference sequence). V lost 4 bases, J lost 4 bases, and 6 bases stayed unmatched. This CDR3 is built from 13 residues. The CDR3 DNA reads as TGTGCCTGGATTCAGGGGGTTTCCTATGGCTACACCTTC. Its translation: CAWIQGVSYGYTF.

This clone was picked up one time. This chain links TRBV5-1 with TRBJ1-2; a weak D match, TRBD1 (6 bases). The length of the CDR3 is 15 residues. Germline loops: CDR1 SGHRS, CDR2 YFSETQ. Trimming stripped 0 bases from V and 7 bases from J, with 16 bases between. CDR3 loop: CASSLARVGDTGYTF. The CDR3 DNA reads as TGCGCCAGCAGCTTGGCCAGGGTCGGGGACACTGGCTACACCTTC.